This section outlines one T cell receptor (beta chain) sequence together with its context. Its antigen is undetermined. This specimen belongs to a study of STAT5B mutations in CD4+ large granular lymphocyte leukemia. Study observations and caveats: Top patient clones used TRBV06 genes more often: 8/27 versus 2/35 in controls. CD4-sorted patient repertoires seemed more clonal than healthy CD4+ repertoires.

Germline V CDR1 and CDR2: LGHNA, YNFKEQ. The CDR3 runs 14 residues. The V gene end was trimmed by 5 bases and the J gene end by 7 bases; junction bases not matched to a gene: 4. Sequencing used immunoSEQ multiplex PCR; TCRdb keeps in-frame clones, though not all of them. The table lists some 23,000 clones, 70% to 80% of them singletons, with 8.5% to 10% in the top ten. The material sequenced was CD4+ T cells from blood buffy coats. The chain couples TRBV4-2 to TRBJ2-1; 11 bases are a match to TRBD2. The receptor was isolated from a human donor in good health. CDR3 in DNA: TGTGCCAGCAGCGATCTAGCGGGGGGTAATGAGCAGTTCTTC. Its translation: CASSDLAGGNEQFF.